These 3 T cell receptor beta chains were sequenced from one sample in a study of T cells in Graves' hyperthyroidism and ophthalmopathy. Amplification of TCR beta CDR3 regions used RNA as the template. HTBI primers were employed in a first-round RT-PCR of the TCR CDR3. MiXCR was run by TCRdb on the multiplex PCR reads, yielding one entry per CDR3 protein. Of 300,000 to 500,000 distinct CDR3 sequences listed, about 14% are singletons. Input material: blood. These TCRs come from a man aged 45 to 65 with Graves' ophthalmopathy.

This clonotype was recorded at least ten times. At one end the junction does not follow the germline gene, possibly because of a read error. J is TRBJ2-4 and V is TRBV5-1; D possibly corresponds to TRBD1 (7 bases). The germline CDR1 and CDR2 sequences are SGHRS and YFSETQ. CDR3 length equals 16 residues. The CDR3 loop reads CASSPQGGSAINVQYF. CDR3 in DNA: TGCGCCAGCAGCCCGCAGGGGGGCTCAGCCATAAACGTTCAGTACTTC.

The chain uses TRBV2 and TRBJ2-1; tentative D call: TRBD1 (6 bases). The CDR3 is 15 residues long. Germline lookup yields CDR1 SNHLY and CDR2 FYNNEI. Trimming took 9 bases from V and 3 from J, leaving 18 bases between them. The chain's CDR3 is CASRVGRGYYNEQFF. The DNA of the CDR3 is TGTGCCAGTAGAGTCGGTAGGGGGTACTACAATGAGCAGTTCTTC.

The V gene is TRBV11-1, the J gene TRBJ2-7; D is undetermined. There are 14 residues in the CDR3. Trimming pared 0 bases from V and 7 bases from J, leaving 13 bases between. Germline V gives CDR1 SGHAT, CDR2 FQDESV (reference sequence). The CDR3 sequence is CASSLAYLAGEQYF. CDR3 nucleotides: TGTGCCAGCAGCTTAGCTTACTTAGCCGGAGAGCAGTACTTC.